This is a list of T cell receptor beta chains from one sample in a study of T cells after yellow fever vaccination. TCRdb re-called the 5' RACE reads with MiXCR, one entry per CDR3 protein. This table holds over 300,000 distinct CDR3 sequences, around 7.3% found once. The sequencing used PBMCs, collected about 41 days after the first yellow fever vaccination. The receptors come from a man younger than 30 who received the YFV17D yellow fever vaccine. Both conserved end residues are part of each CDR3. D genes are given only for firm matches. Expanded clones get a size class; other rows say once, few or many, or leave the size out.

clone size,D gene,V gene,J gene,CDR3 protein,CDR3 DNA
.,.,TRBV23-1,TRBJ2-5,CASSQDRPGETQYF,TGCGCCAGCAGTCAAGACAGGCCCGGGGAGACCCAGTACTTC
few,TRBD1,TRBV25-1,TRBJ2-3,CASSIQGSPTDTQYF,TGTGCCAGCAGTATACAGGGGTCCCCCACAGATACGCAGTATTTT
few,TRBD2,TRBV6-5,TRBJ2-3,CASSFGLAGDLDTQYF,TGTGCCAGCAGTTTCGGACTAGCGGGGGATTTAGATACGCAGTATTTT
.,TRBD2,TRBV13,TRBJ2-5,CTFSLGGTSGGGETQYF,TGTACCTTCAGTTTAGGGGGGACTAGCGGGGGAGGAGAGACCCAGTACTTC
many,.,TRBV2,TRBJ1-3,CASSSGQPGNTIYF,TGTGCCAGCAGTTCTGGACAGCCTGGAAACACCATATATTTT
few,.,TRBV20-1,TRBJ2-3,CSHKRGTDTQYF,TGCAGTCATAAGCGGGGCACAGATACGCAGTATTTT
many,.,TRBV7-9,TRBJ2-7,CASSLDLYEQYF,TGTGCCAGCAGCCTAGATTTGTACGAGCAGTACTTC
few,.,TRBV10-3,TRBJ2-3,CAISEWSSRGVTDTQYF,TGTGCCATCAGTGAGTGGTCCTCGAGGGGGGTCACAGATACGCAGTATTTT
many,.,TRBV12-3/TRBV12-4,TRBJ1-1,CASSLQGLNTEAFF,TGTGCCAGCAGTTTACAGGGTCTGAACACTGAAGCTTTCTTT
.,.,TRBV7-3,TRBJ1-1,CASSPRGGTTEAFF,TGTGCCAGCAGCCCAAGAGGGGGGACTACTGAAGCTTTCTTT
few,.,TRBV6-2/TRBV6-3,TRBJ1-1,CASSPRDGGRTEAFF,TGTGCCAGCAGTCCCCGGGATGGCGGGAGAACTGAAGCTTTCTTT
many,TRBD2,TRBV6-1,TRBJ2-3,CASRGGTAGAQYF,TGTGCCAGCAGGGGAGGGACCGCGGGGGCGCAGTATTTT
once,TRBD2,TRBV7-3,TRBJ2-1,CASSLLAGVEQFF,TGTGCCAGCAGCCTCCTAGCGGGGGTTGAGCAGTTCTTC
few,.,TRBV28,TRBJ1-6,CASSARTAYNSPLHF,TGTGCCAGCAGCGCTCGTACAGCCTATAATTCACCCCTCCACTTT
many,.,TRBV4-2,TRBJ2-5,CASSPYGRDQETQYF,TGTGCCAGCAGCCCTTACGGCAGGGATCAAGAGACCCAGTACTTC
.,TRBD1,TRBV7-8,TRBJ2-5,CASSRRDRGSETQYF,TGTGCCAGCAGCAGAAGGGACAGGGGATCAGAGACCCAGTACTTC
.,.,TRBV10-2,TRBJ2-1,CASSDLYEQFF,TGCGCCAGCAGTGATTTATATGAGCAGTTCTTC
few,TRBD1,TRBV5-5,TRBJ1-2,CASSLGTGGAGYGYTF,TGTGCCAGCAGCTTGGGGACAGGGGGCGCCGGGTATGGCTACACCTTC
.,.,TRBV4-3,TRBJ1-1,CASSRSRGNTEAFF,TGCGCCAGCAGCCGATCCAGGGGGAACACTGAAGCTTTCTTT
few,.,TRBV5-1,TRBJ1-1,CASSLGGRETEAFF,TGCGCCAGCAGCTTGGGGGGTCGGGAGACGGAAGCTTTCTTT
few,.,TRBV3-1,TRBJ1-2,CASSQTATAPAYGYTF,TGTGCCAGCAGCCAAACGGCGACAGCTCCGGCGTATGGCTACACCTTC
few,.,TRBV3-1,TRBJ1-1,CASSRDQGGNTEAFF,TGTGCCAGCAGCCGAGACCAGGGAGGGAACACTGAAGCTTTCTTT
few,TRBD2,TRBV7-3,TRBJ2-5,CASSLTGAGGREETQYF,TGTGCCAGCAGCTTAACGGGGGCGGGGGGCCGAGAAGAGACCCAGTACTTC
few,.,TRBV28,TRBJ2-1,CASSLSTGSSYNEQFF,TGTGCCAGCAGTTTATCGACAGGAAGCTCCTACAATGAGCAGTTCTTC
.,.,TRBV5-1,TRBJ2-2,CASSDWTTGGELFF,TGCGCCAGCAGCGACTGGACAACTGGCGGGGAGCTGTTTTTT
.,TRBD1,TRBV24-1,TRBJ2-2,CATTGQGAFNTGELFF,TGTGCCACTACGGGACAGGGGGCATTTAACACCGGGGAGCTGTTTTTT
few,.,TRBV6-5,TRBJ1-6,CASSYQSRGNAPLHF,TGTGCCAGCAGTTACCAGAGCAGGGGAAATGCACCCCTCCACTTT
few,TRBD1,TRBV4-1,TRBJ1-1,CASSQLGVRGGTEAFF,TGCGCCAGCAGCCAACTGGGGGTCAGGGGGGGAACTGAAGCTTTCTTT
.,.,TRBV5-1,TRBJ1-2,CASSLEGGAGYHGYTF,TGCGCCAGCAGCTTGGAGGGGGGTGCGGGCTATCATGGCTACACCTTC
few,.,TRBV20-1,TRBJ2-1,CSPTPGGSDEQFF,TGCAGTCCAACACCGGGGGGCTCAGATGAGCAGTTCTTC
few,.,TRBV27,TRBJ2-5,CASSMLEGRVGKETQYF,TGTGCCAGCAGTATGTTGGAGGGTAGGGTTGGAAAAGAGACCCAGTACTTC
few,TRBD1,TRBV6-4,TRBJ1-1,CASSTDRGTEAFF,TGTGCCAGCAGTACGGACAGGGGGACTGAAGCTTTCTTT
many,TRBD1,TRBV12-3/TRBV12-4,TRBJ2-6,CASSTPEGGGFSGANVLTF,TGTGCCAGCAGTACCCCCGAAGGGGGCGGCTTCTCTGGGGCCAACGTCCTGACTTTC
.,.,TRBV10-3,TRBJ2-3,CAISATTSSDTQYF,TGTGCCATCAGTGCCACGACTAGTTCAGATACGCAGTATTTT
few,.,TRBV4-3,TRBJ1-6,CASSQETDYNSPLHF,TGCGCCAGCAGCCAAGAAACAGATTATAATTCACCCCTCCACTTT
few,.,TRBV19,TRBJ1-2,CASSPTSSAFRGYTF,TGTGCCAGTAGTCCTACATCGTCGGCGTTTCGCGGCTACACCTTC
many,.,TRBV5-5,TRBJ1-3,CASSLGAGGNTIYF,TGTGCCAGCAGCTTGGGAGCAGGAGGAAACACCATATATTTT
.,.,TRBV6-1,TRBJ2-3,CASRRLSPTDTQYF,TGTGCCAGCAGACGGCTAAGTCCCACAGATACGCAGTATTTT
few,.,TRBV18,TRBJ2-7,CASSRDSTSLEQYF,TGTGCCAGCTCGCGGGACAGCACTTCCCTCGAGCAGTACTTC
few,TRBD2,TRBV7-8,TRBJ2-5,CASSFTGTSGAPTQYF,TGTGCCAGCAGCTTTACCGGGACTAGCGGGGCTCCGACCCAGTACTTC
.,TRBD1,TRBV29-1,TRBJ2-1,CSVSRDRGYNEQFF,TGCAGCGTTTCGAGGGACAGGGGATACAATGAGCAGTTCTTC
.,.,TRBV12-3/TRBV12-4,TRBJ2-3,CASNQGPGTDTQYF,TGTGCCAGCAACCAGGGACCGGGGACAGATACGCAGTATTTT
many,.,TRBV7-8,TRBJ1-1,CASSLPLPNGEAFF,TGTGCCAGCAGCCTGCCTCTCCCAAACGGTGAAGCTTTCTTT
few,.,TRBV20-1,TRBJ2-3,CSAKRDLTDTQYF,TGCAGTGCTAAGAGGGATCTGACAGATACGCAGTATTTT
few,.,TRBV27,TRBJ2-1,CASSSDPAYGGEQFF,TGTGCCAGCAGTTCCGACCCCGCCTATGGGGGGGAGCAGTTCTTC
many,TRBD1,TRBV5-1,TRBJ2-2,CASYRDRVTGELFF,TGCGCCAGTTACCGGGACAGGGTCACCGGGGAGCTGTTTTTT
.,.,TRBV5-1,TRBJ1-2,CASRLGSGGNYGYTF,TGCGCCAGCCGTCTGGGGTCCGGAGGGAACTATGGCTACACCTTC
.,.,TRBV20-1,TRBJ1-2,CSATPDNYGYTF,TGCAGTGCTACCCCAGACAACTATGGCTACACCTTC
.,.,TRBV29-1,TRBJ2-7,CSVEDRMGRLGEQYF,TGCAGCGTTGAAGATCGGATGGGAAGACTGGGAGAGCAGTACTTC
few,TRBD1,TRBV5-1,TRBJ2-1,CASSTRQGNEQFF,TGCGCCAGCAGCACCAGACAGGGCAATGAGCAGTTCTTC
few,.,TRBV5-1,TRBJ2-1,CASSFLPRVYNEQFF,TGCGCCAGCAGCTTCTTGCCCAGGGTCTACAATGAGCAGTTCTTC
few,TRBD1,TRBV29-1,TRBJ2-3,CSAGTGTDTQYF,TGCAGCGCTGGGACAGGCACAGATACGCAGTATTTT
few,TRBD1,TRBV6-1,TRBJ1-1,CASSHQGEIEAFF,TGTGCCAGCAGCCACCAGGGGGAAATTGAAGCTTTCTTT
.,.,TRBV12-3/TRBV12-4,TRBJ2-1,CASSSGHYQFF,TGTGCCAGCAGCTCGGGACACTATCAGTTCTTC
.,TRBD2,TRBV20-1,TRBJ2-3,CSAFKTSGGADTQYF,TGCAGTGCTTTCAAGACTAGCGGGGGGGCAGATACGCAGTATTTT
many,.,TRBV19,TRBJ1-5,CASSIWHSQPQHF,TGTGCCAGTAGTATCTGGCACAGTCAGCCCCAGCATTTT
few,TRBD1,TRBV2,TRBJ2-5,CASDREETQYF,TGTGCCAGCGACAGGGAAGAGACCCAGTACTTC
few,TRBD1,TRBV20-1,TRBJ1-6,CSVTHGTGFSPLHF,TGCAGTGTCACCCACGGGACAGGGTTTTCACCCCTCCACTTT
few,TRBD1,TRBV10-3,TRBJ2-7,CAISAEEDRVPSEQYF,TGTGCCATCAGTGCCGAGGAGGACAGGGTCCCTTCCGAGCAGTACTTC